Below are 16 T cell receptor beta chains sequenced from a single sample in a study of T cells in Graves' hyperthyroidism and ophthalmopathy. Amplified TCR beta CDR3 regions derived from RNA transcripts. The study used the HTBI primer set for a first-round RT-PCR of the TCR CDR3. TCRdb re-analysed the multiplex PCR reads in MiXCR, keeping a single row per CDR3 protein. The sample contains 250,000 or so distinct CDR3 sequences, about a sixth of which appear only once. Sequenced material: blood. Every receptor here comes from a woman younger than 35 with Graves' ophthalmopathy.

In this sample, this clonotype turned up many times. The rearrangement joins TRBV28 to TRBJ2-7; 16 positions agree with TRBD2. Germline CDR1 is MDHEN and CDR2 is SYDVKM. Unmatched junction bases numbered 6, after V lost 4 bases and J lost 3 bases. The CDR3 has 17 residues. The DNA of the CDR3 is TGTGCCAGCAGTTCCGGGACTAGCGGGAGGGCCCTCTACGAGCAGTACTTC. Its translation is CASSSGTSGRALYEQYF.

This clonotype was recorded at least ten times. The CDR3 DNA follows: TGCAGAACCAGCGGGAGGGCCGACGAGCAGTACTTC. Protein product: CRTSGRADEQYF. The chain links TRBV20-1 to TRBJ2-7, with 10 bases lining up with TRBD2. CDR1 and CDR2 from the germline V gene are DFQATT and SNEGSKA (reference sequence). The CDR3 has 12 amino acids.

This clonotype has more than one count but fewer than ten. The CDR3 region is CASSNRWEQYF. CDR3 in DNA: TGTGCCAGCAGTAATAGGTGGGAGCAGTACTTC. The rearrangement links TRBV28 to TRBJ2-7, with unresolved D. This CDR3 region has 11 residues. Germline CDR1 MDHEN, CDR2 SYDVKM. Trimming left V 5 bases short and J 7 bases short, with 9 bases between.

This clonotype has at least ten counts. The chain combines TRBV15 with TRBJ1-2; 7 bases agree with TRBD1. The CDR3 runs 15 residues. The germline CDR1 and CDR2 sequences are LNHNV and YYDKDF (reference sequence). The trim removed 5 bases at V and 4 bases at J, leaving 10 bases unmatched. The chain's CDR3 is CATSGDRQPSYGYTF. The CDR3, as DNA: TGTGCCACCAGCGGGGACAGACAACCAAGCTATGGCTACACCTTC. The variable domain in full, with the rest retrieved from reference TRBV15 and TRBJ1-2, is DAMVIQNPRYQVTQFGKPVTLSCSQTLNHNVMYWYQQKSSQAPKLLFHYYDKDFNNEADTPDNFQSRRPNTSFCFLDIRSPGLGDTAMYLCATSGDRQPSYGYTFGSGTRLTVV.

Here the CDR3 reads CSARAVRGGRAGTDTQYF. CDR3 in DNA: TGCAGTGCTAGAGCGGTAAGGGGTGGGAGGGCCGGCACAGATACGCAGTATTTT. The V gene is TRBV20-1, the J gene TRBJ2-3; 7 bases fit TRBD2. The germline CDR1 and CDR2 sequences are DFQATT and SNEGSKA (reference sequence). The V gene end was trimmed by 1 base and the J gene end by 1 base; junction bases not matched to a gene: 14. This CDR3 is 18 amino acids long.

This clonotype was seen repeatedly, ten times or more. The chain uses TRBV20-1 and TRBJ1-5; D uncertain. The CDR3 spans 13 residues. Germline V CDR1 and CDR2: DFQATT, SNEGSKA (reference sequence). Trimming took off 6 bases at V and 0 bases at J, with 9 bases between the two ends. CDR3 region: CSATADSNQPQHF. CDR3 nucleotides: TGCAGTGCCACGGCGGATAGCAATCAGCCCCAGCATTTT.

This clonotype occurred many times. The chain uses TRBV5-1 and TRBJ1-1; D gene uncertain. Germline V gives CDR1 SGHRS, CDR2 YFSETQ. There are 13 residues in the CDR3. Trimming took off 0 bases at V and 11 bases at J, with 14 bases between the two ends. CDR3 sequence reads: CASSLESPDRAFF. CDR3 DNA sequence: TGCGCCAGCAGCTTGGAGTCACCCGATAGGGCTTTCTTT.

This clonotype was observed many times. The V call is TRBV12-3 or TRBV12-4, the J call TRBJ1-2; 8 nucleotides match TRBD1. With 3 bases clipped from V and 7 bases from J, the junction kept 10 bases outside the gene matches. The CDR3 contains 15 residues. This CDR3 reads CASSFSLRGLSGYTF. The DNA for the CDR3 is TGTGCCAGCAGTTTTTCGCTCAGGGGGCTGTCTGGCTACACCTTC.

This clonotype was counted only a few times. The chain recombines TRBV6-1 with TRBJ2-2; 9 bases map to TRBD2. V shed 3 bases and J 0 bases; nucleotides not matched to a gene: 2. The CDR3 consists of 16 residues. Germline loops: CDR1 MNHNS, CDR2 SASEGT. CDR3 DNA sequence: TGTGCCAGCAGTGATCCTAGCGGGACGAACACCGGGGAGCTGTTTTTT. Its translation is CASSDPSGTNTGELFF.

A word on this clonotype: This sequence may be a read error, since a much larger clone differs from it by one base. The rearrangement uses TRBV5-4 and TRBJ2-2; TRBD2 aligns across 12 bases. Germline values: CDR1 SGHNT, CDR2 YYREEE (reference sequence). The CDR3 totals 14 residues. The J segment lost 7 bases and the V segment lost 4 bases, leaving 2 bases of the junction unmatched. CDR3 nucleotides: TGTGCCAGCAGCCCTAGCGGGGGGGGCGGGGAGCTGTTTTTT. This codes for CASSPSGGGGELFF.

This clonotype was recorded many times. This CDR3 is CASGLVRGDTQYF. The CDR3 nucleotides read TGTGCTAGTGGTTTGGTCAGGGGAGATACGCAGTATTTT. This sequence joins TRBV12-5 and TRBJ2-3; possible D gene TRBD1, 6 bases. Germline CDR1 LGHNT, CDR2 FRNRAP. The CDR3 spans 13 residues. V lost 0 bases and J 5 bases, leaving 6 bases between the germline ends.

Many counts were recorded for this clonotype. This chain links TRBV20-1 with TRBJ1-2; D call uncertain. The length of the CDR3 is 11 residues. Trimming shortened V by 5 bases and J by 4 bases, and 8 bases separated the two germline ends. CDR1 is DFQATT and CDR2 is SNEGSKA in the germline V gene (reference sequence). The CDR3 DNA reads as TGCAGTGCTGTAAGGGTCTATGGCTACACCTTC. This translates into CSAVRVYGYTF.

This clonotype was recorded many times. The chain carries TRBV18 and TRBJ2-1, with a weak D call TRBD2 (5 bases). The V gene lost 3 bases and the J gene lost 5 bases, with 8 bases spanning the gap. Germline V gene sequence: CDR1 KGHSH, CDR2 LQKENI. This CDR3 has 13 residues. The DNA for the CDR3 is TGTGCCAGCTCACCCGGACTCAACAATGAGCAGTTCTTC. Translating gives CASSPGLNNEQFF.

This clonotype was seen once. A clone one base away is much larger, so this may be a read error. The CDR3 here is CSAVGPDEKLFF. CDR3 in DNA: TGCAGTGCTGTTGGACCTGATGAAAAACTGTTTTTT. The chain links TRBV20-1 to TRBJ1-4, with D unresolved. Looked up from germline, CDR1 is DFQATT and CDR2 is SNEGSKA (reference sequence). V was cut by 5 bases and J by 6 bases, with 10 bases left in between. The CDR3 has 12 residues.

The CDR3 sequence is CASSPDRGRGQYF. CDR3 DNA: TGTGCCAGCAGCCCTGACAGGGGGCGGGGGCAGTACTTC. The chain joins TRBV6-1 to TRBJ2-7, with TRBD1 identical over 10 bases. The germline gives CDR1 MNHNS, CDR2 SASEGT. J gave up 9 bases and V 6 bases, and 8 bases lay outside the gene matches. The CDR3 loop spans 13 amino acids.

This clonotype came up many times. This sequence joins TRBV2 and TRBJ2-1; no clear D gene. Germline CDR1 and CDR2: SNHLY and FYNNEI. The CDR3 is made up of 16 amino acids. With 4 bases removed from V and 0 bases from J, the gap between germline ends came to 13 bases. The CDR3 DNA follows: TGTGCCAGCAGTGTAATGGTCCGAAGCTCCTACAATGAGCAGTTCTTC. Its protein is CASSVMVRSSYNEQFF.